This section outlines one TCR beta chain sequence together with its context. Its target is unknown. Regarding time point: week 35, safety follow-up. Vaccine doses each comprised 300 ug of mutant IDH1 20-mer peptide, with topical imiquimod. This sample is drawn from a study of a mutant IDH1 vaccine in newly diagnosed glioma. Study context: First vaccine doses came 4-6 weeks after radiotherapy alone, or with temozolomide cycles.

J gave up 4 bases and V 4 bases, and 13 bases lay outside the gene matches. Germline values: CDR1 SGHNT, CDR2 YYREEE (reference sequence). The CDR3 length is 16 residues. Data came from immunoSEQ multiplex PCR; TCRdb stores just in-frame clones and leaves some out. The data show 43,000 or so clones, 85% to 95% seen once. The clonotype originates from a man aged 50 or older with glioma. Source: PBMCs, taken from a glioma patient whose treatment included an IDH1 peptide vaccine. The chain uses TRBV5-4 and TRBJ2-7; TRBD2 matches 8 bases. CDR3 loop: CASSPGGSGGKYEQYF. For the CDR3, the DNA is TGTGCCAGCAGCCCCGGGGGGAGCGGGGGAAAATACGAGCAGTACTTC.